Following are 13 T cell receptor beta chains from one sample sequenced in a study of T-cell reconstitution after alpha-beta-depleted transplantation in children. Construction of the TCRbeta library involved unique molecular identifiers. TCRdb ran MiXCR on the PCR reads and lists one entry per CDR3 protein. The data contain more than 200,000 distinct CDR3 sequences, approximately 17% of them seen just once; the ten biggest clones take up about two fifths. The sequences come from PBMCs, mostly from graft donor cells, collected 360 days after TCRalphabeta/CD19-depleted stem cell transplant. The origin of the receptors is a male patient aged 2-15 years who had a stem cell transplant for acute lymphoblastic leukemia, so the T cells may come from the graft donor.

This clonotype was counted a few times. The genes are TRBV2 and TRBJ2-1; TRBD2 matches 11 bases. The CDR3 is made up of 14 amino acids. The germline CDR1 and CDR2 sequences are SNHLY and FYNNEI. V was pared by 6 bases and J by 5 bases, with 3 bases of the junction left unmatched. In DNA, the CDR3 is TGTGCCAGCAGGTGGGGACTAGCGGACAATGAGCAGTTCTTC. This codes for CASRWGLADNEQFF.

This clonotype was detected only a few times. The rearrangement uses TRBV4-3 and TRBJ2-1; no definite D call. The CDR3 consists of 14 residues. Germline CDR1 is LGHNA and CDR2 is YSLEER. Trimming removed 0 bases at V and 7 bases at J, with 10 bases between. CDR3 sequence: CASSQDRAQNEQFF. The CDR3 DNA sequence: TGCGCCAGCAGCCAAGATCGAGCGCAGAATGAGCAGTTCTTC.

This clonotype was found a few times. The V and J genes are TRBV7-9 and TRBJ2-5; 14 bases are a match to TRBD2. This CDR3 is 16 amino acids long. The ends lost 3 bases at V and 1 base at J; junction bases unmatched: 1. Germline assignment: CDR1 SEHNR and CDR2 FQNEAQ (reference sequence). CDR3 region: CASSFGTSGGQETQYF. The CDR3 DNA sequence: TGTGCCAGCAGCTTTGGGACTAGCGGGGGCCAAGAGACCCAGTACTTC.

This rearrangement joins TRBV11-2 to TRBJ2-2, with unresolved D. V was shortened by 0 bases and J by 5 bases, with 7 bases between the two germline ends. This CDR3 region has 14 residues. Germline-derived CDR1 and CDR2 are SGHAT and FQNNGV. The CDR3 here is CASSLDPLTGELFF. Written as DNA, the CDR3 is TGTGCCAGCAGCTTAGATCCTTTAACCGGGGAGCTGTTTTTT. The full variable domain, completed using reference TRBV11-2 and TRBJ2-2, is EAGVAQSPRYKIIEKRQSVAFWCNPISGHATLYWYQQILGQGPKLLIQFQNNGVVDDSQLPKDRFSAERLKGVDSTLKIQPAKLEDSAVYLCASSLDPLTGELFFGEGSRLTVL.

The CDR3 loop is CASSLEIQLEQFF. The CDR3 nucleotides are TGTGCCAGCAGTTTGGAGATCCAGCTTGAGCAGTTCTTC. J is TRBJ2-1 and V is TRBV12-3 or TRBV12-4; the D is unclear. The CDR3 is 13 amino acids. Trimming shortened V by 3 bases and J by 9 bases, and 12 bases separated the two germline ends.

This chain uses TRBV5-1 with TRBJ2-3; D might be TRBD1 or TRBD2, each matching 6 bases. V gave up 0 bases and J gave up 4 bases, with 12 bases separating them. CDR3 size: 15 residues. The germline gives CDR1 SGHRS, CDR2 YFSETQ. This CDR3 reads CASSLVWGAADTQYF. As DNA, the CDR3 is TGCGCCAGCAGCTTGGTATGGGGGGCCGCAGATACGCAGTATTTT.

V is TRBV9 and J is TRBJ2-3, with D maybe TRBD2 (7 bases). The V gene lost 1 base and the J gene lost 5 bases, with 17 bases spanning the gap. This CDR3 spans 16 amino acids. Germline CDR1 SGDLS, CDR2 YYNGEE. The CDR3 DNA reads TGTGCCAGCAGCGTAAGGGGGGGACCCGCCGGAGATACGCAGTATTTT. Its protein product is CASSVRGGPAGDTQYF.

The chain recombines TRBV12-5 with TRBJ2-1; 9 nucleotides match TRBD1. Germline V gives CDR1 LGHNT, CDR2 FRNRAP. The CDR3 covers 14 residues. Trimming removed 9 bases from V and 4 bases from J; junction bases left unmatched: 7. The CDR3 sequence is CASTGTGSYNEQFF. Written as DNA, the CDR3 is TGTGCTAGCACCGGGACAGGGAGTTACAATGAGCAGTTCTTC.

The rearrangement uses TRBV7-9 and TRBJ2-3; 7 bases are shared with TRBD1. From germline, CDR1 is SEHNR and CDR2 FQNEAQ (reference sequence). The CDR3 is 17 residues long. V dropped 1 base and J dropped 1; count of bases not matched to a gene: 8. The CDR3 DNA sequence: TGTGCCAGCAGCTTAGGAGACAGGGCCTCGGGCACAGATACGCAGTATTTT. This encodes CASSLGDRASGTDTQYF.

This clonotype showed up many times. The rearrangement joins TRBV12-3 or TRBV12-4 to TRBJ1-5, with D unclear. Trimming cost V 3 bases and J 5 bases, with 11 bases left between them. The length of the CDR3 is 14 residues. DNA of the CDR3: TGTGCCAGCAGTTTCGCAGGTATGGATCAGCCCCAGCATTTT. Its protein product is CASSFAGMDQPQHF.

This clonotype occurred a few times. This chain joins TRBV29-1 and TRBJ1-4, with a possible D match to TRBD1 (6 bases). The CDR3 contains 13 residues. Trimming pared 5 bases from V and 5 bases from J, leaving 12 bases between. The V gene's germline CDR1 is SQVTM and CDR2 ANQGSEA. The CDR3 is CSVRDTGNEKLFF. CDR3 DNA sequence: TGCAGCGTTCGGGACACGGGCAATGAAAAACTGTTTTTT.

The chain carries TRBV5-1 and TRBJ1-6; 7 bases map to TRBD1. Trimming removed 4 bases from V and 5 bases from J; junction bases left unmatched: 3. From germline, CDR1 is SGHRS and CDR2 YFSETQ. The CDR3 totals 14 residues. CDR3 sequence reads: CASSRQGDNSPLHF. CDR3 coding DNA: TGCGCCAGCAGCAGACAGGGTGATAATTCACCCCTCCACTTT.

About this clonotype itself: An end of the junction does not agree with germline; a read error may underlie this. V is TRBV7-7 and J is TRBJ2-2; 12 bases are a match to TRBD2. Germline CDR1 SSHAT, CDR2 FNYEAQ (reference sequence). The length of the CDR3 is 20 residues. CDR3 nucleotides: TGTGCTAGCAGCTTAGTTGTTTGGACTAGCGGGGCGACGAACACCGGGGAGCTGTTTTTT. Translated: CASSLVVWTSGATNTGELFF.